This TCR beta chain stems from a study of blood T cell repertoires in COVID-19. Overall study context: The samples span acute and convalescent COVID-19 from the United States, Italy and Spain. From T cells, B-cell-depleted T cells, or PBMCs came the material, which was cDNA or gDNA.

Per the original data handling: Reference gene primer amplification gave estimated nucleated cell counts. This table comes from immunoSEQ multiplex PCR, and its TCRdb copy is limited to in-frame clones, with some not included. V and J calls and clone size are those listed in that table; D and trimming were worked out from the DNA. Of about 140,000 clones in the sample, about 79% are singletons; the top ten hold about 10%. V was trimmed by 4 bases and J by 11 bases, leaving 17 bases between them. The CDR3 totals 13 residues. Germline V gives CDR1 SGHTA, CDR2 FQGNSA. The sequence was obtained from a man in his 60s with active or convalescent COVID-19. This rearrangement joins TRBV7-2 to TRBJ1-1; no definite D call. Source material: peripheral blood. The CDR3: CASSSDRRQSAFF. CDR3 sequence (DNA): TGTGCCAGCAGCTCTGACCGTCGACAATCGGCTTTCTTT.